The 11 T cell receptor beta chains in this list originate from one sample, sequenced in a study of beta chain features in type 1 diabetes. General study points: All four CD4+ subsets from Type 1 diabetes patients carried moderately but significantly shorter TCRB CDR3s.

Their target antigens are unknown. Sequencing targeted expressed TCRB transcripts, as all isolated RNA had been reverse transcribed. Method: immunoSEQ multiplex PCR; TCRdb's copy keeps in-frame clones and lacks some. The sample lists roughly 140,000 clones, around 10% occurring once. The sample comprised central memory CD4+ T cells from blood. The receptors shown here come from a man aged 25-45 years with type 1 diabetes.

The rearrangement links TRBV19 to TRBJ1-1; TRBD1 agrees at 7 bases. V lost 3 bases to trimming and J lost 7 bases; unmatched junction nucleotides: 8. Germline values: CDR1 LNHDA, CDR2 SQIVND (reference sequence). The CDR3 sequence is 14 residues long. In DNA form, the CDR3 reads TGTGCCAGTAGTATCCAGGGGGTCGGGGGTGAAGCTTTCTTT. Its protein product is CASSIQGVGGEAFF.

This clone was detected a few times. V gene TRBV6-6 combines with J gene TRBJ2-1, with D maybe TRBD1 (5 bases). V lost 5 bases and J lost 9, with 14 bases in between. The CDR3 sequence is 13 residues long. Germline V gene data show CDR1 as MNHNY and CDR2 as SVGAGI (reference sequence). The CDR3 loop is CASSRTQSVEQFF. The CDR3 DNA reads TGTGCCAGCAGTCGGACACAAAGCGTTGAGCAGTTCTTC.

This clone appeared a few times. This sequence joins TRBV7-2 and TRBJ1-3, with a possible D match to TRBD1 (5 bases). The CDR3 contains 13 residues. Trimming took 6 bases from V and 4 from J, leaving 10 bases between them. CDR1 and CDR2 (germline): SGHTA, FQGNSA. The DNA for the CDR3 is TGTGCCAGCAGAGGGGCTGGAGGAAACACCATATATTTT. Translating gives CASRGAGGNTIYF. Variable domain in full (rest from reference TRBV7-2 and TRBJ1-3): GAGVSQSPSNKVTEKGKDVELRCDPISGHTALYWYRQSLGQGLEFLIYFQGNSAPDKSGLPSDRFSAERTGGSVSTLTIQRTQQEDSAVYLCASRGAGGNTIYFGEGSWLTVV.

The rearrangement links TRBV29-1 to TRBJ2-1, with 9 nucleotides matching TRBD2. The CDR3 spans 14 residues. CDR1 is SQVTM, CDR2 ANQGSEA, per germline. Trimming took 6 bases from V and 0 from J; bases not matched to a gene: 3. CDR3: CSVFSGSSYNEQFF. CDR3 sequence (DNA): TGCAGCGTCTTTAGCGGGAGCTCCTACAATGAGCAGTTCTTC.

This clone showed up just a few times. The chain recombines TRBV18 with TRBJ2-7; D might be TRBD1 (6 bases). This CDR3 is 15 amino acids long. Germline CDR1 and CDR2: KGHSH and LQKENI. Trimming shortened V by 1 base and J by 2 bases, and 12 bases separated the two germline ends. The CDR3 nucleotides read TGTGCCAGCTCACCACGGGGGCCTTCGACCTACGAGCAGTACTTC. Translating gives CASSPRGPSTYEQYF.

This clone has a handful of counts. The genes are TRBV27 and TRBJ1-5, with TRBD1 as a possible D gene (5 bases). This CDR3 is built from 14 residues. Trimming shortened V by 2 bases and J by 5 bases, and 10 bases separated the two germline ends. Germline CDR1 MNHEY, CDR2 SMNVEV (reference sequence). The CDR3: CASSLRGNDQPQHF. CDR3 in DNA: TGTGCCAGCAGTTTACGGGGGAATGATCAGCCCCAGCATTTT.

This clone was seen a few times. The rearrangement links TRBV4-1 to TRBJ2-4, with unresolved D. With 1 base removed from V and 1 base from J, the gap between germline ends came to 11 bases. The CDR3 sequence is 16 residues long. Germline V lookup: CDR1 MGHRA, CDR2 YSYEKL. CDR3 DNA sequence: TGCGCCAGCAGCCAAGCCGTTCAGGCCGCCAAAAACATTCAGTACTTC. This codes for CASSQAVQAAKNIQYF.

The V call is TRBV7-8, the J call TRBJ2-7; 11 nucleotides agree with TRBD2. CDR1 is SGHVS, CDR2 FQNEAQ, per germline. This CDR3 has 15 amino acids. The junction had 9 bases not matched to a gene; V was cut back by 5 bases and J by 6 bases. CDR3 amino acids: CASSRGTSGGVEQYF. The CDR3 DNA follows: TGTGCCAGCAGCCGGGGGACTAGCGGTGGCGTCGAGCAGTACTTC.

The chain uses TRBV18 and TRBJ2-1; D is undetermined. The CDR3 covers 13 residues. The V gene lost 3 bases and the J gene lost 7 bases, with 10 bases spanning the gap. Germline CDR1 KGHSH, CDR2 LQKENI. The CDR3 sequence is CASSPELLNEQFF. Written as DNA, the CDR3 is TGTGCCAGCTCACCGGAGTTGTTAAATGAGCAGTTCTTC. Drawing the rest from reference TRBV18 and TRBJ2-1, the complete variable domain is NAGVMQNPRHLVRRRGQEARLRCSPMKGHSHVYWYRQLPEEGLKFMVYLQKENIIDESGMPKERFSAEFPKEGPSILRIQQVVRGDSAAYFCASSPELLNEQFFGPGTRLTVL.

This clone turned up a few times. This chain connects TRBV5-4 to TRBJ2-1; 7 nucleotides line up with TRBD2. The CDR3 sequence is 16 residues long. The V and J ends lost 4 bases and 7 bases, in that order; junction bases with no gene match: 14. Germline-derived CDR1 and CDR2 are SGHNT and YYREEE (reference sequence). The CDR3 sequence is CASSGTTSWNSNEQFF. The CDR3 DNA reads TGTGCCAGCAGCGGTACGACTAGCTGGAACTCAAATGAGCAGTTCTTC.

CDR3 protein: CASRREDAGELFF. The CDR3 region has the DNA TGTGCCAGCCGTCGGGAGGACGCCGGGGAGCTGTTTTTT. The rearrangement joins TRBV6-4 to TRBJ2-2, with 7 bases fitting TRBD2. Trimming removed 8 bases from V and 6 bases from J; junction bases left unmatched: 6. Germline CDR1 and CDR2: MRHNA and SNTAGT. The length of the CDR3 is 13 residues.